This T cell receptor beta chain was identified in a study of cytomegalovirus exposure and HLA in healthy donors. Germline CDR1 SGHDT, CDR2 YYEEEE. Trimming stripped 4 bases from V and 8 bases from J, with 12 bases between. The CDR3 extends over 13 amino acids. General observations from the study: A missense DCLRE1C variant was associated with V- and J-gene trimming of TCR beta chains in a later analysis, and an independent cohort replicated the association. Certain sequence variants were highly shared and formed a cluster, and this cluster was likely a sequencing artifact. When a later analysis was performed, an Asian-associated ancestry cluster reportedly had fewer N-insertions than the roughly 730-donor mean. Information on immune exposure was restricted to one variable (CMV serostatus).

This clone has a handful of counts. Its antigen is undetermined. The PCR was carried out with 60 Vbeta primers and 13 Jbeta primers. Data came from immunoSEQ multiplex PCR; TCRdb stores just in-frame clones and leaves some out. The sample comprises some 150,000 clones, around 10% of which are singletons, and roughly 7% rests with the top ten. This chain uses TRBV5-6 with TRBJ1-4, with D tentatively TRBD1 (6 bases). Specimen: PBMCs. This TCR came from a woman aged 40 to 55 in good health and CMV-seropositive. The CDR3 loop is CASSPGQQEKLFF. CDR3 nucleotide sequence: TGTGCCAGCAGCCCAGGACAGCAGGAAAAACTGTTTTTT.